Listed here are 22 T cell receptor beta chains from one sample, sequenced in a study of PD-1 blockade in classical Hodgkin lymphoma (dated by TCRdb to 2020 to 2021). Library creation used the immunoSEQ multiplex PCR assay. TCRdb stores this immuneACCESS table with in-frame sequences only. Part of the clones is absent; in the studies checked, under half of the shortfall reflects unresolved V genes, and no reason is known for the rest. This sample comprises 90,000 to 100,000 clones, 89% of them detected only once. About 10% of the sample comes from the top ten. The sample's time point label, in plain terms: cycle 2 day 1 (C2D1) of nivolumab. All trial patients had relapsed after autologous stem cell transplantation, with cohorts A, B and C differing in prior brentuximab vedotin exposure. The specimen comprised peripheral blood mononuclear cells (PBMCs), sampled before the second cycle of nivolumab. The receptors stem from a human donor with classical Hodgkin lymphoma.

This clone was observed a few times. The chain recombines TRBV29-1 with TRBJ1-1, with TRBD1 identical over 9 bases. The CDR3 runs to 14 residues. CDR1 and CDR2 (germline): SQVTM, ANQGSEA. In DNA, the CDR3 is TGCAGTATACTAGGACAGGGGAAGAACACTGAAGCTTTCTTT. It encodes CSILGQGKNTEAFF.

This CDR3 reads CASSIGQGVMNTEAFF. The CDR3 DNA follows: TGTGCCAGCAGCATAGGACAGGGGGTTATGAACACTGAAGCTTTCTTT. The chain recombines TRBV5-4 with TRBJ1-1; 10 bases are shared with TRBD1. With 4 bases clipped from V and 0 bases from J, the junction kept 6 bases outside the gene matches. Germline-derived CDR1 and CDR2 are SGHNT and YYREEE (reference sequence). The CDR3 spans 16 residues.

CDR3 loop: CASSLIRALPGELFF. CDR3 nucleotide sequence: TGTGCCAGCAGTTTGATCAGGGCCCTACCCGGGGAGCTGTTTTTT. The rearrangement joins TRBV28 to TRBJ2-2; D possibly corresponds to TRBD1 (5 bases). The CDR3 has 15 amino acids. Trimming removed 3 bases from V and 6 bases from J, with 14 bases in between. Germline V gene data show CDR1 as MDHEN and CDR2 as SYDVKM.

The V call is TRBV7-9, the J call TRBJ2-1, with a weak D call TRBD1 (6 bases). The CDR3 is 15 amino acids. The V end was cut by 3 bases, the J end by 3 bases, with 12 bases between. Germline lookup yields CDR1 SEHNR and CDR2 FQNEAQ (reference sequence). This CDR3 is CASSLILQGYNEQFF. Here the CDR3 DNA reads TGTGCCAGCAGCTTGATCCTACAGGGCTACAATGAGCAGTTCTTC.

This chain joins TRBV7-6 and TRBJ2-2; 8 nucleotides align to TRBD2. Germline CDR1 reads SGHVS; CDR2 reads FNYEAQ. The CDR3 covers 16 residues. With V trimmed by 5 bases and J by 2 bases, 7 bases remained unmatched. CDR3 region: CASSPRAGVNTGELFF. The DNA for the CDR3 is TGTGCCAGCAGCCCCAGAGCGGGGGTAAACACCGGGGAGCTGTTTTTT.

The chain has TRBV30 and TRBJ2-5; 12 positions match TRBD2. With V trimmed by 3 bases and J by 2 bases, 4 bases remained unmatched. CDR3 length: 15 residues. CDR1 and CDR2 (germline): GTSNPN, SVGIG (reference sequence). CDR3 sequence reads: CAWRPGTSGQETQYF. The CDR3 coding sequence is TGTGCCTGGAGACCCGGGACTAGCGGGCAAGAGACCCAGTACTTC.

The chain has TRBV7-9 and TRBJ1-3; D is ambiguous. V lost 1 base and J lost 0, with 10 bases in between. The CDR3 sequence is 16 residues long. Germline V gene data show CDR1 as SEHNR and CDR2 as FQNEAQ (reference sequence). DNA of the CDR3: TGTGCCAGCAGCTTAGGTACGCTGACCTCTGGAAACACCATATATTTT. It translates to CASSLGTLTSGNTIYF.

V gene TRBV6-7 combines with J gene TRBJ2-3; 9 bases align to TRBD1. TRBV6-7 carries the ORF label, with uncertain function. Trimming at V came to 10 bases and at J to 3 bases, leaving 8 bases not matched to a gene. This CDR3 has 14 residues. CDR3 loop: CAIYRDRATDTQYF. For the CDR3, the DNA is TGTGCCATTTACCGGGACAGGGCGACAGATACGCAGTATTTT.

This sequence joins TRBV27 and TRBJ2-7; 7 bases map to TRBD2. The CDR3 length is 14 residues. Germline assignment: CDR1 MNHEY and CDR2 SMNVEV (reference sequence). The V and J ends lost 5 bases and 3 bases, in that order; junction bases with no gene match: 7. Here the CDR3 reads CASSGTNPLYEQYF. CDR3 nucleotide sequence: TGTGCCAGCAGTGGGACTAACCCCCTCTACGAGCAGTACTTC.

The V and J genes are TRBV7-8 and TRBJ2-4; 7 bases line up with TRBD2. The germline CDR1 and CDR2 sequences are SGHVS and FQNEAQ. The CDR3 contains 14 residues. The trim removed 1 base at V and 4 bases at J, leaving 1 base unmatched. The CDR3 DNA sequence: TGTGCCAGCAGCTTAGTCGGGGGGAAAAACATTCAGTACTTC. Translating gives CASSLVGGKNIQYF.

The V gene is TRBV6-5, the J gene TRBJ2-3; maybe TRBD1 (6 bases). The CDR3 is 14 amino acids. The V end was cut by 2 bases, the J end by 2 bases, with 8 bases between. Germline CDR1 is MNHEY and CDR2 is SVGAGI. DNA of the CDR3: TGTGCCAGCAGTTACCGGGACACCACAGATACGCAGTATTTT. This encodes CASSYRDTTDTQYF.

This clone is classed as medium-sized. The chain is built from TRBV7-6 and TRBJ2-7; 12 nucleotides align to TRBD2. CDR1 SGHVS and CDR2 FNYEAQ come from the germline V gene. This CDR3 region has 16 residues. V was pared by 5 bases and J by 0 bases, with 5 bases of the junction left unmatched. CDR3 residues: CASSVGTSGPSYEQYF. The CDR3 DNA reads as TGTGCCAGCAGCGTTGGGACTAGCGGGCCCTCCTACGAGCAGTACTTC.

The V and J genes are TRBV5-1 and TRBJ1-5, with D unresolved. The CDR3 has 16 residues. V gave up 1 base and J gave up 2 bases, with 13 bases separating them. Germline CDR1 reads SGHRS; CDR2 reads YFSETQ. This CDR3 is CASSLSGPYGNQPQHF. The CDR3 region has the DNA TGCGCCAGCAGCTTGTCCGGTCCGTATGGCAATCAGCCCCAGCATTTT.

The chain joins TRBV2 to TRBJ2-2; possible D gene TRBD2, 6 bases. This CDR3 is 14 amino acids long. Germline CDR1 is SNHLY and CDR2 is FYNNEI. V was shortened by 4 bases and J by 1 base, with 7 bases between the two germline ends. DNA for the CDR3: TGTGCCAGCAGTGGGGACTGGAACACCGGGGAGCTGTTTTTT. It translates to CASSGDWNTGELFF. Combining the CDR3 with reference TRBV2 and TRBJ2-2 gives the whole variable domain EPEVTQTPSHQVTQMGQEVILRCVPISNHLYFYWYRQILGQKVEFLVSFYNNEISEKSEIFDDQFSVERPDGSNFTLKIRSTKLEDSAMYFCASSGDWNTGELFFGEGSRLTVL.

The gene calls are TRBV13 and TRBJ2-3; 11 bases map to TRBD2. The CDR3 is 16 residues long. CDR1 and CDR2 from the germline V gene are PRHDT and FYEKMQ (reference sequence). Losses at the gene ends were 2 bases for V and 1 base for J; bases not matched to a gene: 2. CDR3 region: CASSLRGLAGTDTQYF. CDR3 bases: TGTGCCAGCAGCTTAAGGGGACTAGCGGGCACAGATACGCAGTATTTT.

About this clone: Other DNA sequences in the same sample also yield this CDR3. The CDR3 loop reads CASSLERGQPQHF. The CDR3 nucleotides are TGTGCCAGCAGCTTAGAGAGGGGACAGCCCCAGCATTTT. V and J are TRBV11-2 and TRBJ1-5; TRBD1 is a possible D gene (5 bases). The CDR3 has 13 residues. V was trimmed by 0 bases and J by 7 bases, leaving 7 bases between them. Germline assignment: CDR1 SGHAT and CDR2 FQNNGV. Variable domain in full (rest from reference TRBV11-2 and TRBJ1-5): EAGVAQSPRYKIIEKRQSVAFWCNPISGHATLYWYQQILGQGPKLLIQFQNNGVVDDSQLPKDRFSAERLKGVDSTLKIQPAKLEDSAVYLCASSLERGQPQHFGDGTRLSIL.

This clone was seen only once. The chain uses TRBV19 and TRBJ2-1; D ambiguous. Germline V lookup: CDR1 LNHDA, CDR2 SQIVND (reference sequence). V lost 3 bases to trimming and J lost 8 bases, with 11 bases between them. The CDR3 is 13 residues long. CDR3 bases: TGTGCCAGTAGTATGCTTTCGAACTATGAGCAGTTCTTC. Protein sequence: CASSMLSNYEQFF.

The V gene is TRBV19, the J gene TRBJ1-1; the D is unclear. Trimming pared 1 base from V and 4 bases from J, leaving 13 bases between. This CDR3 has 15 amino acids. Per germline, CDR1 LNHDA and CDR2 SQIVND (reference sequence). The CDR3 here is CASSIGHRGGTEAFF. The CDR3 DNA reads TGTGCCAGTAGTATAGGCCACCGGGGAGGCACTGAAGCTTTCTTT. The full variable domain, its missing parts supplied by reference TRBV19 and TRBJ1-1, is DGGITQSPKYLFRKEGQNVTLSCEQNLNHDAMYWYRQDPGQGLRLIYYSQIVNDFQKGDIAEGYSVSREKKESFPLTVTSAQKNPTAFYLCASSIGHRGGTEAFFGQGTRLTVV.

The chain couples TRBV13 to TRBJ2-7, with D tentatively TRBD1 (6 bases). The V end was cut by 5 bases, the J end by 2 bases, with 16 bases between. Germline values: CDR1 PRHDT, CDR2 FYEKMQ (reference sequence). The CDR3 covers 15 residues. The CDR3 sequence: CASSPNRDTTYEQYF. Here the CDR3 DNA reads TGTGCCAGCAGCCCCAACCGGGACACCACCTACGAGCAGTACTTC.

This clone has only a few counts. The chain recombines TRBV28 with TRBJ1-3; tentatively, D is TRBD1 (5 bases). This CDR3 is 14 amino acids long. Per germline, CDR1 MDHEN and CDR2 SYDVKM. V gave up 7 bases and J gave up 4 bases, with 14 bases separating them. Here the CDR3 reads CASIPSGSGNTIYF. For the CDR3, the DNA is TGTGCCAGCATCCCTTCAGGGTCCGGAAACACCATATATTTT.

CDR3 sequence reads: CASTIERVYEQYF. The CDR3 DNA reads as TGTGCCAGCACCATTGAGAGGGTGTACGAGCAGTACTTC. V usage is TRBV21-1 and J usage is TRBJ2-7; TRBD2 was called by the table and not checked on the DNA. TRBV21-1 is labeled a pseudogene. This CDR3 spans 13 amino acids.

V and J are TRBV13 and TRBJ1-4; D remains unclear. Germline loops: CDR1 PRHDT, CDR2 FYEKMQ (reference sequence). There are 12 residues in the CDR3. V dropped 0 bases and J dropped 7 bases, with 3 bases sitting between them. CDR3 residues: CASSLGGEKLFF. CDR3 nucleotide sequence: TGTGCCAGCAGCTTAGGGGGTGAAAAACTGTTTTTT.